This entry concerns a single T cell receptor beta chain. Its target is not known. Trimming at V came to 5 bases and at J to 2 bases, leaving 5 bases not matched to a gene. This CDR3 contains 16 residues. The sample originates from a study of T cells after yellow fever vaccination. Study findings and constraints: Researchers cautioned that FACS-sorted repertoires could harbor abundant clonotypes contaminating from the bulk population. A faster peak, day 5 versus 15, was reached by the weaker secondary response.

Synthesis of TCR cDNA relied on 5'RACE template switching, which attached a universal primer site and UMIs. MiXCR, applied by TCRdb to the 5' RACE reads, yields one record per CDR3 protein. This sample has 300,000 or so distinct CDR3 sequences; 4% occur once, and the top ten carry more than 20%. The TCR comes from a man younger than 35 who received the YFV17D yellow fever vaccine. The material was PBMCs, obtained 5 days after the yellow fever booster vaccination. The J gene is TRBJ2-3, the V gene TRBV12-3 or TRBV12-4, with 12 bases lining up with TRBD2. The CDR3 DNA is TGTGCCAGCAGTCCCGGACTAGCGGGGTTCACAGATACGCAGTATTTT. It translates to CASSPGLAGFTDTQYF.